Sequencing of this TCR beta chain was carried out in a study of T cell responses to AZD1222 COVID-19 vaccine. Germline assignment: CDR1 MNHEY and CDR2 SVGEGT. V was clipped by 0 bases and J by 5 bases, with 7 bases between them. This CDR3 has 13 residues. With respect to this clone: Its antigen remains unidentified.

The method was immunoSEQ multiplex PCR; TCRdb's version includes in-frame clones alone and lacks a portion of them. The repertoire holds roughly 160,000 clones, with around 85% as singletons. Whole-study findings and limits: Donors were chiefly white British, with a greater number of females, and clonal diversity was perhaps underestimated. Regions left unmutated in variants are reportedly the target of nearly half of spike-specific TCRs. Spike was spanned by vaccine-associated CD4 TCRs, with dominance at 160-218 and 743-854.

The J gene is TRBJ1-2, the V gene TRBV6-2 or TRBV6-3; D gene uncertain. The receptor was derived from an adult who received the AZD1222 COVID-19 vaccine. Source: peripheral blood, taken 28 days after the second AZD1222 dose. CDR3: CASSYSNTYGYTF. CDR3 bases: TGTGCCAGCAGTTACTCGAATACATATGGCTACACCTTC.